This T cell receptor beta chain was sequenced for a study of blood T cell repertoires in COVID-19. Whole-study context: Italy, Spain and the United States were the sources of the convalescent and acute COVID-19 samples. PBMCs, B-cell-depleted T cells, or T cells were the source of the cDNA or gDNA that made up the material.

V was cut by 5 bases and J by 5 bases, with 13 bases left in between. The germline CDR1 and CDR2 sequences are MNHEY and SVGEGT. This CDR3 has 15 amino acids. This clone appeared once. In the original processing: It was from reference gene primer amplification that nucleated cell counts were estimated. The table came from immunoSEQ multiplex PCR; TCRdb's copy has only in-frame clones and leaves some out. V, J and clone size are those of that table, while D and trimming were read from the DNA. Of roughly 280,000 clones in the sample, around 83% were seen once. This receptor was obtained from a man younger than 30 with active or convalescent COVID-19. Sequenced material: peripheral blood. This sequence joins TRBV6-2 or TRBV6-3 and TRBJ1-6; possibly TRBD1 for D (5 bases). The CDR3 loop reads CASSQKQVDNSPLHF. In DNA form, the CDR3 reads TGTGCCAGCAGTCAGAAACAGGTCGATAATTCACCCCTCCACTTT.